These 27 T cell receptor beta chains were sequenced from one sample in a study of early T cells in non-severe SARS-CoV-2 infection. One entry per CDR3 protein, called by TCRdb with MiXCR from the 5' RACE reads. The sample lists some 80,000 distinct CDR3 sequences; about an eighth were seen once. Material for sequencing was whole blood. These receptors were obtained from an adult who was a healthcare worker with PCR-confirmed SARS-CoV-2 infection or an uninfected control (not recorded which).

In its sample, this clonotype was seen many times. The chain is built from TRBV9 and TRBJ2-3; 9 bases align to TRBD1. Germline-derived CDR1 and CDR2 are SGDLS and YYNGEE. The CDR3 sequence is 20 residues long. After removal of 0 bases from V and 6 bases from J, the junction contained 20 bases not matched to a gene. The CDR3 coding sequence is TGTGCCAGCAGCGTAGGCTTCATCCCCTGGGACAGGGACAACCGGGATACGCAGTATTTT. Encoded protein: CASSVGFIPWDRDNRDTQYF.

This chain uses TRBV29-1 with TRBJ2-3; perhaps TRBD2 as D (6 bases). Trimming stripped 4 bases from V and 1 base from J, with 9 bases between. This CDR3 region has 13 residues. CDR1 is SQVTM and CDR2 is ANQGSEA in the germline V gene. The chain's CDR3 is CSVAREGTDTQYF. The CDR3 DNA reads TGCAGCGTTGCAAGGGAGGGCACAGATACGCAGTATTTT.

This clonotype turned up a few times. The chain uses TRBV6-2 or TRBV6-3 and TRBJ2-5, with no clear D. Germline CDR1 is MNHEY and CDR2 is SVGEGT. V lost 5 bases to trimming and J lost 6 bases, with 19 bases between them. The CDR3 extends over 15 amino acids. CDR3 sequence: CASSKPLSVVKTQYF. For the CDR3, the DNA is TGTGCCAGCAGTAAGCCCCTGAGTGTGGTGAAGACCCAGTACTTC.

This clonotype was detected a few times. The chain joins TRBV25-1 to TRBJ2-7; no definite D call. Per the germline V gene, CDR1 is MGHDK and CDR2 is SYGVNS. V was clipped by 1 base and J by 1 base, with 11 bases between them. The CDR3 is made up of 15 amino acids. The CDR3 DNA reads as TGTGCCAGCAGTGAATCGCGGATACCGTCCTACGAGCAGTACTTC. Protein sequence: CASSESRIPSYEQYF.

In its sample, this clonotype was seen a few times. This rearrangement joins TRBV5-4 to TRBJ2-5, with a weak D call TRBD1 (6 bases). The germline gives CDR1 SGHNT, CDR2 YYREEE (reference sequence). CDR3 length: 14 residues. Trimming pared 0 bases from V and 5 bases from J, leaving 11 bases between. CDR3 DNA: TGTGCCAGCAGCTTGGGACAGGTCGTGGAGACCCAGTACTTC. This translates into CASSLGQVVETQYF.

The CDR3 spells CASSVGTGRYNEQFF. The CDR3 DNA reads TGTGCCAGCAGCGTCGGGACAGGGCGCTACAATGAGCAGTTCTTC. The chain uses TRBV9 and TRBJ2-1; 9 bases align to TRBD1. The CDR3 runs to 15 residues. The trim removed 2 bases at V and 3 bases at J, leaving 3 bases unmatched. The germline gives CDR1 SGDLS, CDR2 YYNGEE.

This sequence joins TRBV2 and TRBJ2-1, with D uncertain. V dropped 3 bases and J dropped 4 bases, with 10 bases sitting between them. Germline V gives CDR1 SNHLY, CDR2 FYNNEI. The CDR3 consists of 14 residues. This CDR3 is CASSDGRPYNEQFF. CDR3 sequence (DNA): TGTGCCAGCAGTGATGGCAGGCCGTACAATGAGCAGTTCTTC. Full variable domain (outside the CDR3, taken from reference TRBV2 and TRBJ2-1): EPEVTQTPSHQVTQMGQEVILRCVPISNHLYFYWYRQILGQKVEFLVSFYNNEISEKSEIFDDQFSVERPDGSNFTLKIRSTKLEDSAMYFCASSDGRPYNEQFFGPGTRLTVL.

This clonotype was seen at least ten times. The V call is TRBV7-8, the J call TRBJ2-1; D possibly corresponds to TRBD2 (5 bases). V was shortened by 1 base and J by 7 bases, with 11 bases between the two germline ends. This CDR3 region has 14 residues. From germline, CDR1 is SGHVS and CDR2 FQNEAQ. In nucleotides, the CDR3 is TGTGCCAGCAGCTTAGTCGGGGTTCTAAATGAGCAGTTCTTC. Protein product: CASSLVGVLNEQFF.

This chain joins TRBV3-1 and TRBJ2-5; D gene unclear. Germline-derived CDR1 and CDR2 are LGHDT and YNNKEL (reference sequence). The CDR3 runs to 13 residues. V lost 4 bases to trimming and J lost 1 base, with 7 bases between them. The DNA of the CDR3 is TGTGCCAGCAGCCTCCGATTCCAAGAGACCCAGTACTTC. This sequence encodes CASSLRFQETQYF.

In this sample, this clonotype turned up many times. The chain recombines TRBV9 with TRBJ2-3; D gene unclear. Trimming took off 3 bases at V and 6 bases at J, with 11 bases between the two ends. The CDR3 sequence is 13 residues long. Germline V CDR1 and CDR2: SGDLS, YYNGEE. This CDR3 reads CASSAEIADTQYF. CDR3 DNA: TGTGCCAGCAGCGCGGAAATTGCGGATACGCAGTATTTT.

A few counts support this clonotype. This rearrangement joins TRBV19 to TRBJ1-5; D ambiguous. This CDR3 comprises 16 residues. Germline V gives CDR1 LNHDA, CDR2 SQIVND (reference sequence). V was trimmed by 6 bases and J by 0 bases, leaving 15 bases between them. CDR3 nucleotide sequence: TGTGCCAGTAGGCCTCTGATGGGCGATAGCAATCAGCCCCAGCATTTT. This sequence encodes CASRPLMGDSNQPQHF.

The genes are TRBV6-5 and TRBJ2-7; D possibly uses TRBD1 or TRBD2 (5 bases each). The germline gives CDR1 MNHEY, CDR2 SVGAGI. Trimming pared 6 bases from V and 2 bases from J, leaving 11 bases between. CDR3 length: 13 amino acids. CDR3 in DNA: TGTGCCAGCAGCCCTCAGGGACCCTACGAGCAGTACTTC. As protein: CASSPQGPYEQYF.

This clonotype was counted at least ten times. The chain recombines TRBV15 with TRBJ2-7; perhaps TRBD1 as D (6 bases). This CDR3 comprises 16 residues. Trimming shortened V by 3 bases and J by 7 bases, and 22 bases separated the two germline ends. Germline CDR1 is LNHNV and CDR2 is YYDKDF (reference sequence). CDR3: CATSSAGGQLLREQYF. The CDR3 region has the DNA TGTGCCACCAGCAGCGCTGGAGGACAGCTCCTTAGGGAGCAGTACTTC.

This clonotype was counted a few times. The CDR3 loop is CASAQEGPNQPQHF. The CDR3 nucleotides read TGTGCCAGCGCCCAGGAAGGGCCAAATCAGCCCCAGCATTTT. This rearrangement joins TRBV6-2 or TRBV6-3 to TRBJ1-5; D remains unclear. The CDR3 loop spans 14 amino acids. The germline V and J ends were trimmed by 8 bases and 4 bases, with 15 bases remaining between them. The germline V gene has CDR1 MNHEY and CDR2 SVGEGT.

The chain joins TRBV7-9 to TRBJ1-1; unclear D gene. V lost 7 bases to trimming and J lost 6 bases, with 12 bases between them. CDR3 length: 12 amino acids. The germline CDR1 and CDR2 sequences are SEHNR and FQNEAQ (reference sequence). CDR3 DNA: TGTGCCAGCACTTATCCGGACTCTGAAGCTTTCTTT. This sequence encodes CASTYPDSEAFF.

V usage is TRBV5-1 and J usage is TRBJ2-1, with D hard to call. CDR1 is SGHRS, CDR2 YFSETQ, per germline. The CDR3 extends over 14 amino acids. Trimming took off 2 bases at V and 5 bases at J, with 11 bases between the two ends. CDR3 sequence (DNA): TGCGCCAGCAGCTTAGTTCTAGATAACAATGAGCAGTTCTTC. This translates into CASSLVLDNNEQFF.

There are many counts of this clonotype. The gene calls are TRBV7-2 and TRBJ2-1; TRBD2 is a possible D gene (6 bases). This CDR3 is built from 13 residues. Between the trimmed V and J ends, which lost 2 bases and 7 bases, there was a span of 9 bases. Germline V gene sequence: CDR1 SGHTA, CDR2 FQGNSA. The CDR3 sequence: CASSLLAENEQFF. As DNA, the CDR3 is TGTGCCAGCAGCTTATTAGCGGAGAATGAGCAGTTCTTC.

This chain links TRBV6-2 or TRBV6-3 with TRBJ1-5; the match to TRBD1 covers 9 bases. Germline assignment: CDR1 MNHEY and CDR2 SVGEGT. The J segment lost 1 base and the V segment lost 6 bases, leaving 4 bases of the junction unmatched. The CDR3 length is 15 residues. In nucleotides, the CDR3 is TGTGCCAGCAGCTTACAGGGGGCGAGCAATCAGCCCCAGCATTTT. Translated: CASSLQGASNQPQHF.

The chain employs TRBV5-1 and TRBJ2-7; perhaps TRBD1 as D (5 bases). Germline V gene data show CDR1 as SGHRS and CDR2 as YFSETQ. V gave up 3 bases and J gave up 1 base, with 11 bases separating them. This CDR3 comprises 14 residues. CDR3 nucleotides: TGCGCCAGCAGCTGGGGCCCAGCATCCTACGAGCAGTACTTC. Its protein is CASSWGPASYEQYF.

The rearrangement joins TRBV3-1 to TRBJ2-3; the D gene is possibly TRBD1 (6 bases). This CDR3 has 15 residues. CDR1 LGHDT and CDR2 YNNKEL come from the germline V gene (reference sequence). The germline V and J ends were trimmed by 1 base and 7 bases, with 15 bases remaining between them. DNA for the CDR3: TGTGCCAGCAGCCAAGGACCGCTGGGGGCGAATACGCAGTATTTT. Amino acid sequence: CASSQGPLGANTQYF.

The gene calls are TRBV11-2 and TRBJ2-5; D call uncertain. V was pared by 5 bases and J by 5 bases, with 15 bases between. The CDR3 is 14 amino acids. Germline values: CDR1 SGHAT, CDR2 FQNNGV. In DNA form, the CDR3 reads TGTGCCAGCAGCCCGTTTTCTACGGTGGAGACCCAGTACTTC. Translation gives CASSPFSTVETQYF.

This clonotype was counted between two and nine times. The rearrangement uses TRBV4-2 and TRBJ2-1; 7 bases are shared with TRBD2. CDR3 length equals 15 residues. V lost 4 bases, J lost 4 bases, and 7 bases stayed unmatched. Germline CDR1 reads LGHNA; CDR2 reads YNFKEQ. The CDR3 DNA sequence: TGTGCCAGCAGCCGGAGCGGGGAGATATACAATGAGCAGTTCTTC. This translates into CASSRSGEIYNEQFF.

The sample holds many counts of this clonotype. The rearrangement joins TRBV11-2 to TRBJ2-7; TRBD1 agrees at 9 bases. J was trimmed by 2 bases and V by 1 base; bases with no gene match: 9. The germline CDR1 and CDR2 sequences are SGHAT and FQNNGV. The CDR3 is made up of 17 amino acids. CDR3 protein: CASSLGPGQGYTYEQYF. The CDR3 DNA reads TGTGCCAGCAGCTTAGGTCCGGGACAGGGATACACCTACGAGCAGTACTTC.

This clonotype was counted at least ten times. The rearrangement joins TRBV5-1 to TRBJ1-6; 10 nucleotides match TRBD1. Germline V gives CDR1 SGHRS, CDR2 YFSETQ. Unmatched junction bases numbered 7, after V lost 3 bases and J lost 10 bases. This CDR3 spans 15 amino acids. CDR3 sequence reads: CASSYGDRGGSPLHF. CDR3 nucleotides: TGCGCCAGCAGCTACGGGGACAGGGGAGGATCACCCCTCCACTTT.

In its sample, this clonotype was seen many times. This chain connects TRBV30 to TRBJ1-1; no firm D call. CDR3 length equals 12 residues. Trimming cost V 1 base and J 6 bases, with 9 bases left between them. Per germline, CDR1 GTSNPN and CDR2 SVGIG (reference sequence). The CDR3 nucleotides are TGTGCCTGGAGTGCCCATTACGCTGAAGCTTTCTTT. Amino acids: CAWSAHYAEAFF.

The chain uses TRBV7-2 and TRBJ1-1; no clear D gene. The germline V gene encodes CDR1 SGHTA and CDR2 FQGNSA. V was cut by 10 bases and J by 1 base, with 13 bases left in between. This CDR3 is 13 amino acids long. CDR3 DNA sequence: TGTGCCATACAGCAGGCAGCGAACACTGAAGCTTTCTTT. It yields the protein CAIQQAANTEAFF.

This clonotype turned up a few times. This chain joins TRBV6-2 or TRBV6-3 and TRBJ1-5, with a tentative D call TRBD1 (5 bases). The germline CDR1 and CDR2 sequences are MNHEY and SVGEGT. Trimming removed 6 bases from V and 1 base from J, with 16 bases in between. The CDR3 totals 16 residues. CDR3 bases: TGTGCCAGCAGATCGCGATGGCAGGGCAGCAATCAGCCCCAGCATTTT. Translating gives CASRSRWQGSNQPQHF.